The 18 T cell receptor beta chains reported below all come from one sample, sequenced in a study of OX40 agonist ivuxolimab in advanced cancers. The protocol was immunoSEQ multiplex PCR, while the TCRdb copy is restricted to in-frame clones and leaves out a portion. The profile shows 55,000 to 85,000 clones, 80% to 90% of them singletons. Sequences were derived from CD4+ or CD8+ T cells sorted from blood, sampled in a trial of the OX40 agonist ivuxolimab. The receptor source for this set is an adult with an advanced solid tumor such as melanoma, head and neck, liver or kidney cancer.

The chain recombines TRBV6-1 with TRBJ2-1; a weak D match, TRBD1 (6 bases). V dropped 4 bases and J dropped 6 bases, with 16 bases sitting between them. The germline gives CDR1 MNHNS, CDR2 SASEGT. The CDR3 is 15 residues long. CDR3 in DNA: TGTGCCAGCAGTGGGACAGTTCATGGAATCAATGAGCAGTTCTTC. Encoded protein: CASSGTVHGINEQFF.

This chain connects TRBV27 to TRBJ2-5; 12 bases align to TRBD1. With V trimmed by 5 bases and J by 2 bases, 9 bases remained unmatched. CDR1 MNHEY and CDR2 SMNVEV come from the germline V gene (reference sequence). CDR3 length equals 17 residues. The CDR3 region has the DNA TGTGCCAGCAGTCCGGGACAGGGGGCGCCAGGGCAAGAGACCCAGTACTTC. It specifies CASSPGQGAPGQETQYF.

V gene TRBV14 combines with J gene TRBJ2-2, with TRBD2 matching 7 bases. The trim removed 4 bases at V and 2 bases at J, leaving 7 bases unmatched. From germline, CDR1 is SGHDN and CDR2 FVKESK. The length of the CDR3 is 16 residues. CDR3 in DNA: TGTGCCAGCAGCCCCTGGGGGGGAATCAACACCGGGGAGCTGTTTTTT. This gives the protein CASSPWGGINTGELFF.

The rearrangement uses TRBV9 and TRBJ1-2; D is undetermined. This CDR3 spans 15 amino acids. Trimming left V 0 bases short and J 4 bases short, with 13 bases between. CDR1 SGDLS and CDR2 YYNGEE come from the germline V gene. CDR3 region: CASSVDADSRYGYTF. In DNA form, the CDR3 reads TGTGCCAGCAGCGTAGATGCGGATTCCCGCTATGGCTACACCTTC.

The rearrangement links TRBV6-6 to TRBJ1-1; D possibly corresponds to TRBD1 (5 bases). This CDR3 region has 15 residues. CDR1 is MNHNY and CDR2 is SVGAGI in the germline V gene (reference sequence). Trimming took off 4 bases at V and 3 bases at J, with 15 bases between the two ends. CDR3 DNA: TGTGCCAGCAGTTGGGGGGACTCGAGGGACACTGAAGCTTTCTTT. Translated, it gives CASSWGDSRDTEAFF.

CDR3 residues: CASSWTVGYGYTF. CDR3 in DNA: TGTGCCAGCAGTTGGACAGTTGGCTATGGCTACACCTTC. V is TRBV6-1 and J is TRBJ1-2, with D perhaps TRBD1 (6 bases). The CDR3 has 13 amino acids. Trimming took off 5 bases at V and 4 bases at J, with 11 bases between the two ends. CDR1 and CDR2 (germline): MNHNS, SASEGT.

This rearrangement joins TRBV7-2 to TRBJ2-2; 13 bases map to TRBD2. The length of the CDR3 is 16 residues. The junction had 4 bases not matched to a gene; V was cut back by 5 bases and J by 4 bases. Germline lookup yields CDR1 SGHTA and CDR2 FQGNSA. CDR3 residues: CASSHTSGGATGELFF. The CDR3 coding sequence is TGTGCCAGCAGCCACACTAGCGGGGGGGCCACCGGGGAGCTGTTTTTT.

This chain connects TRBV30 to TRBJ1-4, with TRBD1 as a possible D gene (6 bases). The CDR3 runs to 14 residues. Trimming removed 1 base at V and 8 bases at J, with 14 bases between. CDR1 is GTSNPN and CDR2 is SVGIG in the germline V gene (reference sequence). The CDR3 DNA reads as TGTGCCTGGAGTGCCGGACAGCTCGGGGAAAAACTGTTTTTT. It encodes CAWSAGQLGEKLFF. Supplemented by reference TRBV30 and TRBJ1-4, the full variable domain reads SQTIHQWPATLVQPVGSPLSLECTVEGTSNPNLYWYRQAAGRGLQLLFYSVGIGQISSEVPQNLSASRPQDRQFILSSKKLLLSDSGFYLCAWSAGQLGEKLFFGSGTQLSVL.

J is TRBJ1-5 and V is TRBV7-9; D is unclear. Germline assignment: CDR1 SEHNR and CDR2 FQNEAQ (reference sequence). V shed 2 bases and J shed 3 bases, with 11 bases lying between them. The CDR3 is 15 residues long. The CDR3 sequence: CASSLIGGNNQPQHF. DNA for the CDR3: TGTGCCAGCAGCTTAATAGGAGGAAACAATCAGCCCCAGCATTTT.

The chain combines TRBV5-1 with TRBJ1-1; D remains unclear. Germline loops: CDR1 SGHRS, CDR2 YFSETQ. V shed 0 bases and J shed 5 bases, with 11 bases lying between them. There are 14 residues in the CDR3. CDR3 sequence: CASSLDGAGTEAFF. CDR3 DNA sequence: TGCGCCAGCAGCTTGGACGGTGCGGGGACTGAAGCTTTCTTT.

The genes are TRBV6-5 and TRBJ1-1; no reliable D call. Per germline, CDR1 MNHEY and CDR2 SVGAGI. Trimming took off 1 base at V and 5 bases at J, with 2 bases between the two ends. The CDR3 is 11 amino acids. The CDR3 nucleotides read TGTGCCAGCAGTTACTTGACTGAAGCTTTCTTT. This sequence encodes CASSYLTEAFF.

CDR3 DNA: TGCGCCAGCAGCAGGCGGGGGGACCCTAACAATGAGCAGTTCTTC. Translating gives CASSRRGDPNNEQFF. The chain joins TRBV5-1 to TRBJ2-1; 8 bases fit TRBD2. This CDR3 has 15 residues. CDR1 and CDR2 (germline): SGHRS, YFSETQ. V lost 4 bases to trimming and J lost 5 bases; unmatched junction nucleotides: 8.

The chain links TRBV5-6 to TRBJ2-2; D possibly corresponds to TRBD1 (5 bases). Germline CDR1 SGHDT, CDR2 YYEEEE. The CDR3 is made up of 16 amino acids. V was cut by 1 base and J by 5 bases, with 15 bases left in between. CDR3 nucleotide sequence: TGTGCCAGCAGCTTGTGGCAGGGCTTACGGACCGGGGAGCTGTTTTTT. Protein: CASSLWQGLRTGELFF. The complete variable domain, with remaining parts taken from reference TRBV5-6 and TRBJ2-2, reads DAGVTQSPTHLIKTRGQQVTLRCSPKSGHDTVSWYQQALGQGPQFIFQYYEEEERQRGNFPDRFSGHQFPNYSSELNVNALLLGDSALYLCASSLWQGLRTGELFFGEGSRLTVL.

The V and J genes are TRBV9 and TRBJ2-1; 15 positions agree with TRBD2. The length of the CDR3 is 19 residues. Trimming took 4 bases from V and 3 from J; bases not matched to a gene: 11. The germline V gene encodes CDR1 SGDLS and CDR2 YYNGEE. The CDR3 loop reads CASSLRGLAGGKNYNEQFF. For the CDR3, the DNA is TGTGCCAGCAGCTTGAGGGGACTAGCGGGGGGAAAGAACTACAATGAGCAGTTCTTC.

The chain is built from TRBV9 and TRBJ1-1; a weak D match, TRBD1 (5 bases). Germline V gene sequence: CDR1 SGDLS, CDR2 YYNGEE. The V end lost 7 bases, the J end lost 3 bases, and 13 bases lay between the germline ends. The CDR3 covers 13 residues. The chain's CDR3 is CASGRDLDTEAFF. CDR3 DNA: TGTGCCAGCGGCAGGGATTTGGACACTGAAGCTTTCTTT.

This chain joins TRBV11-2 and TRBJ1-1; D remains ambiguous. CDR1 and CDR2 from the germline V gene are SGHAT and FQNNGV. V was shortened by 1 base and J by 0 bases, with 6 bases between the two germline ends. The CDR3 totals 14 residues. The CDR3: CASSLAVLNTEAFF. The CDR3 DNA sequence: TGTGCCAGCAGCTTAGCTGTCCTGAACACTGAAGCTTTCTTT.

This clone has more than one count but fewer than ten. The chain is built from TRBV5-1 and TRBJ2-3; TRBD1 agrees at 9 bases. Looked up from germline, CDR1 is SGHRS and CDR2 is YFSETQ. Losses at the gene ends were 2 bases for V and 7 bases for J; bases not matched to a gene: 5. The CDR3 totals 14 residues. The CDR3 protein is CASSLQGASNTQYF. The CDR3, as DNA: TGCGCCAGCAGCTTACAGGGGGCATCAAATACGCAGTATTTT.

A single count supports this clone. The CDR3: CASSVADSQPQHF. CDR3 bases: TGTGCCAGCAGCGTGGCAGACTCTCAGCCCCAGCATTTT. This rearrangement joins TRBV9 to TRBJ1-5; no clear D. V was pared by 2 bases and J by 6 bases, with 9 bases between. CDR1 is SGDLS, CDR2 YYNGEE, per germline. This CDR3 contains 13 residues.